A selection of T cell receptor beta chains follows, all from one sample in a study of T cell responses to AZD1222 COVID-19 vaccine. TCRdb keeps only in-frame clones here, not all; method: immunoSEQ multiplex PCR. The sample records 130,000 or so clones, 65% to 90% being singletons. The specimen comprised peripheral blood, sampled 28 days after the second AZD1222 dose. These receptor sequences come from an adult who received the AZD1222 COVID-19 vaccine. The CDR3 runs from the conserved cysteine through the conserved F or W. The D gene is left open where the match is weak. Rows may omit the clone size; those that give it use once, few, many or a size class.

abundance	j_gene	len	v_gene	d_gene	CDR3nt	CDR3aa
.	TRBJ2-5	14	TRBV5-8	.	TGTGCCAGCAGTAGACCTCCGGCGCAAGAGACCCAGTACTTC	CASSRPPAQETQYF
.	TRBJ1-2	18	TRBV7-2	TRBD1	TGTGCCAGCAGCTTGTCAGGGGGCACGACAAGAGCTAACTATGGCTACACCTTC	CASSLSGGTTRANYGYTF
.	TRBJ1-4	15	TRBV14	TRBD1	TGTGCCAGCAGTCGACAGGGCGAGGGGGCAGGAAAACTGTTTTTT	CASSRQGEGAGKLFF
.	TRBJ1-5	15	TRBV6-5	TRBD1	TGTGCCAGCAGGGGTACAGGGGCCGGCAATCAGCCCCAGCATTTT	CASRGTGAGNQPQHF
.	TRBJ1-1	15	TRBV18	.	TGTGCCAGCTCCGGCCGTCGGGGGGTCAACACTGAAGCTTTCTTT	CASSGRRGVNTEAFF
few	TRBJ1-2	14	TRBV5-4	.	TGTGCCAGCAGGCCCTTGGGGCAGAACTATGGCTACACCTTC	CASRPLGQNYGYTF
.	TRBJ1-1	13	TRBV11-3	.	TGTGCCAGCAGCTTAAGGCATGACACTGAAGCTTTCTTT	CASSLRHDTEAFF
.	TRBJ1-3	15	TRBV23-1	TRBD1	TGCGCCAGCAGTCAAAAACAGGGGGCGGGAAACACCATATATTTT	CASSQKQGAGNTIYF
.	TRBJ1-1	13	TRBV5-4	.	TGTGCCAGCAGCTTGGAGAGCAGCACTGAAGCTTTCTTT	CASSLESSTEAFF
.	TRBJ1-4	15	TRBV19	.	TGTGCCAGTAGTGCGTCCAGGGCGGCTAATGAAAAACTGTTTTTT	CASSASRAANEKLFF
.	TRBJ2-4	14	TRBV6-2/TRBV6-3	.	TGTGCCAGCAGTTACGGAGGGACAGAACGGGTTCAGTACTTC	CASSYGGTERVQYF
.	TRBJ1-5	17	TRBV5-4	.	TGTGCCAGCAGCCTCGTGTGGGGGTGGACTAGCAATCAGCCCCAGCATTTT	CASSLVWGWTSNQPQHF
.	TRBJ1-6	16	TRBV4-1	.	TGCGCCAGCAGCCAAGGGCCCTTCTGGGGGGATTCACCCCTCCACTTT	CASSQGPFWGDSPLHF
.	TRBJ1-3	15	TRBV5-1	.	TGCGCCAGCAGACCTGACGGGACCTCTGGAAACACCATATATTTT	CASRPDGTSGNTIYF
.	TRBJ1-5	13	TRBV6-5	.	TGTGCCAGCAGTCCTGAAGCCCATCAGCCCCAGCATTTT	CASSPEAHQPQHF
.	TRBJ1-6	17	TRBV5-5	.	TGTGCCAGCAGCTTGGAAGGACGGGCCAGGGATAATTCACCCCTCCACTTT	CASSLEGRARDNSPLHF